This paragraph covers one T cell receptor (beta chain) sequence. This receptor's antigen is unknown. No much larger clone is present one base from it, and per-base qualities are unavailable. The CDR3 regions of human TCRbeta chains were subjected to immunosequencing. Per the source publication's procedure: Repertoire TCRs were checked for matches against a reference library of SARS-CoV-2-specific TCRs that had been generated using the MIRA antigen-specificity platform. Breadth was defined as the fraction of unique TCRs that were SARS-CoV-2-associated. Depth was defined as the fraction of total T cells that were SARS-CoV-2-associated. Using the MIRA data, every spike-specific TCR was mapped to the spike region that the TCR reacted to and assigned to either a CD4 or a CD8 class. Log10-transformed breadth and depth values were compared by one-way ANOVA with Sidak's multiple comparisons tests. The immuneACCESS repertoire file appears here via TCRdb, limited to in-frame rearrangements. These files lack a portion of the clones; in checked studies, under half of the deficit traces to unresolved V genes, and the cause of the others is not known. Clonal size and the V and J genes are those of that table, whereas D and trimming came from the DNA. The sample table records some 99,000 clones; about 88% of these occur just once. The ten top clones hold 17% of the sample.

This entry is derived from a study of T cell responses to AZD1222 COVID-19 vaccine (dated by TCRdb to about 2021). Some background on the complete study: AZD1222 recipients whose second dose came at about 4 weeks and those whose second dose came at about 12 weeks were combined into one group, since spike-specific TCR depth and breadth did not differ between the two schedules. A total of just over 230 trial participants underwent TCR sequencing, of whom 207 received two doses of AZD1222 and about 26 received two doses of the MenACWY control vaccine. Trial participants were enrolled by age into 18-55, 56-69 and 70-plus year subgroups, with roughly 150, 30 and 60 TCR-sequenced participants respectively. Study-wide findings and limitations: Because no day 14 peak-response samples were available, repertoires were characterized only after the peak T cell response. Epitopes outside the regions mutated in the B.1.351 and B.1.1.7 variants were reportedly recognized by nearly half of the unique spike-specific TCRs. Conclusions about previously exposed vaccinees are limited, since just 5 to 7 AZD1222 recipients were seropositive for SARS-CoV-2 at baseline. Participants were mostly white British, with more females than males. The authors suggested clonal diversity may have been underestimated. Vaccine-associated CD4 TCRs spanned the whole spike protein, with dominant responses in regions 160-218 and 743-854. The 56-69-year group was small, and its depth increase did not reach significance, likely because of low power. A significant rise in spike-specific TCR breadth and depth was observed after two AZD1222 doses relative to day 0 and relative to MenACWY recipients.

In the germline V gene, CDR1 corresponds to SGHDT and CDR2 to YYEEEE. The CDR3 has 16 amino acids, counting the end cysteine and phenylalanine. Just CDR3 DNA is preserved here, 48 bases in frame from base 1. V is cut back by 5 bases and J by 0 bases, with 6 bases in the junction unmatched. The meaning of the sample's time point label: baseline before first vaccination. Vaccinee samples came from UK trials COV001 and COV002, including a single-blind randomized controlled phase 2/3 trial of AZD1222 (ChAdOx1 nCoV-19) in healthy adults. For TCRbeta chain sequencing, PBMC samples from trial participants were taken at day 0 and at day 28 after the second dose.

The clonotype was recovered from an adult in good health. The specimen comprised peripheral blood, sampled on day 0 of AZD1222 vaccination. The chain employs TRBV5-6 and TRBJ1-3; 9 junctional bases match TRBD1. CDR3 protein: CASSSTGGNSGNTIYF. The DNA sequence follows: TGTGCCAGCAGTTCCACAGGGGGCAACTCTGGAAACACCATATATTTT.